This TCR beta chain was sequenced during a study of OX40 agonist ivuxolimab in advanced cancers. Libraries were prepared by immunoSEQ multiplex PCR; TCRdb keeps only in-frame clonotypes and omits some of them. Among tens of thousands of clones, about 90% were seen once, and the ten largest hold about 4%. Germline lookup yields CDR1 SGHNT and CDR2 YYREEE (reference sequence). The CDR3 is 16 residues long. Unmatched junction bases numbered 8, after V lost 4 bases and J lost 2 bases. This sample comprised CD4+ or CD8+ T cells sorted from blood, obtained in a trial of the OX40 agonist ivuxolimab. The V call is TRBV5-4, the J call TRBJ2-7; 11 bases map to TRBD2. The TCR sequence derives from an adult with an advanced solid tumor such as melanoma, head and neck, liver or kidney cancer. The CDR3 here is CASSTPGTSGTYEQYF. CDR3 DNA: TGTGCCAGCAGCACCCCCGGGACTAGCGGAACCTACGAGCAGTACTTC.